This TCR beta chain was sequenced in a study of blood T cell repertoires in COVID-19. Looking at the study overall: Nucleic acid was either cDNA or gDNA, and it came from T cells, B-cell-depleted T cells, or PBMCs.

TCRdb's table, derived via immunoSEQ multiplex PCR, lists solely in-frame clones and lacks some. This sample has approximately 170,000 clones, with 90% to 95% found just once. V lost 1 base and J lost 6; bases outside the gene matches: 16. The length of the CDR3 is 18 residues. Germline lookup yields CDR1 SGHDN and CDR2 FVKESK. This chain uses TRBV14 with TRBJ1-1; 8 positions agree with TRBD1. This TCR derives from a woman aged 60-70 years with COVID-19, enrolled during active disease. The specimen sequenced was peripheral blood. CDR3 in DNA: TGTGCCAGCAGCCAAGTCGGCGGGACAGGTCTCACCCGGGCTGAAGCTTTCTTT. It specifies CASSQVGGTGLTRAEAFF. The full variable domain, completed using reference TRBV14 and TRBJ1-1, is EAGVTQFPSHSVIEKGQTVTLRCDPISGHDNLYWYRRVMGKEIKFLLHFVKESKQDESGMPNNRFLAERTGGTYSTLKVQPAELEDSGVYFCASSQVGGTGLTRAEAFFGQGTRLTVV.